What follows are 27 T cell receptor beta chains derived from one specimen sequenced in a study of blood T cell repertoires in COVID-19. Assay used: immunoSEQ multiplex PCR; TCRdb lists only in-frame clones, some missing. Among 95,000 or so clones, around nine tenths were seen once, and the ten largest hold about 3.2%. The sample comprised peripheral blood. Every receptor here comes from a woman aged 65 to 85 with acute or convalescent COVID-19.

The chain uses TRBV6-5 and TRBJ1-4, with D perhaps matching TRBD1 (5 bases). CDR1 MNHEY and CDR2 SVGAGI come from the germline V gene. The CDR3 runs 14 residues. V lost 6 bases and J 5 bases, leaving 13 bases between the germline ends. The CDR3 loop is CASRQGGTNEKLFF. As DNA, the CDR3 is TGTGCCAGCAGGCAGGGCGGTACCAATGAAAAACTGTTTTTT.

The V and J genes are TRBV7-9 and TRBJ1-2; TRBD1 is a possible D gene (6 bases). The CDR3 is made up of 16 amino acids. Trimming cost V 8 bases and J 0 bases, with 19 bases left between them. Germline V gene lookup returns CDR1 SEHNR and CDR2 FQNEAQ (reference sequence). The CDR3 here is CASDNRRDKANYGYTF. CDR3 nucleotide sequence: TGTGCCAGCGACAACCGAAGGGACAAGGCTAACTATGGCTACACCTTC.

The chain combines TRBV27 with TRBJ1-6, with TRBD1 matching over 9 bases. CDR3 length equals 15 residues. The germline V gene has CDR1 MNHEY and CDR2 SMNVEV (reference sequence). Trimming took 4 bases from V and 5 from J; bases not matched to a gene: 3. CDR3 sequence: CASSSRDRDNSPLHF. For the CDR3, the DNA is TGTGCCAGCAGTTCCAGGGACAGGGATAATTCACCCCTCCACTTT.

This clone was seen once. The chain joins TRBV5-6 to TRBJ2-7, with TRBD2 matching 7 bases. This CDR3 is 15 amino acids long. Germline trimming cut 0 bases from V and 6 bases from J; bases unmatched to any gene: 9. Germline CDR1 SGHDT, CDR2 YYEEEE. In DNA, the CDR3 is TGTGCCAGCAGCTTGGGGACTAGTGGTTTCCGCGAGCAGTACTTC. It codes for CASSLGTSGFREQYF.

V usage is TRBV19 and J usage is TRBJ2-1, with D perhaps TRBD2 (6 bases). The ends were cut back, 1 base at V and 0 bases at J, with 10 bases in the middle. The CDR3 spans 16 residues. CDR1 and CDR2 (germline): LNHDA, SQIVND (reference sequence). As DNA, the CDR3 is TGTGCCAGTAGTATAGGAAGGCGGGGCTCCTACAATGAGCAGTTCTTC. Translated, it gives CASSIGRRGSYNEQFF.

This sequence joins TRBV7-9 and TRBJ2-7; the match to TRBD2 covers 12 bases. The CDR3 covers 16 residues. Germline-derived CDR1 and CDR2 are SEHNR and FQNEAQ (reference sequence). After removal of 1 base from V and 4 bases from J, the junction contained 5 bases not matched to a gene. The CDR3 nucleotides are TGTGCCAGCAGCTTAGTAGGAGGACTAGCGGGGTACGAGCAGTACTTC. This encodes CASSLVGGLAGYEQYF.

V and J are TRBV19 and TRBJ2-2, with 10 positions matching TRBD1. Germline CDR1 and CDR2: LNHDA and SQIVND (reference sequence). J was trimmed by 6 bases and V by 5 bases; bases with no gene match: 12. The CDR3 loop spans 17 amino acids. The CDR3 coding sequence is TGTGCCAGTAGTCCACGACCCGGGACAGGGGTTCCCGGGGAGCTGTTTTTT. Translating it yields CASSPRPGTGVPGELFF. Using reference TRBV19 and TRBJ2-2 for the parts outside the CDR3, the full variable domain is DGGITQSPKYLFRKEGQNVTLSCEQNLNHDAMYWYRQDPGQGLRLIYYSQIVNDFQKGDIAEGYSVSREKKESFPLTVTSAQKNPTAFYLCASSPRPGTGVPGELFFGEGSRLTVL.

The gene calls are TRBV28 and TRBJ2-3; 8 bases match TRBD1. The CDR3 sequence is 17 residues long. Germline values: CDR1 MDHEN, CDR2 SYDVKM. V lost 6 bases and J lost 5; bases outside the gene matches: 16. CDR3 sequence: CASSPPRGQGLGDTQYF. The CDR3 DNA reads as TGTGCCAGCAGCCCACCTCGAGGACAGGGTTTGGGAGATACGCAGTATTTT.

V and J are TRBV19 and TRBJ1-1; 7 bases align to TRBD1. The length of the CDR3 is 13 residues. V gave up 3 bases and J gave up 7 bases; unmatched junction bases: 5. Germline CDR1 LNHDA, CDR2 SQIVND (reference sequence). The CDR3 loop is CASSMPGTDEAFF. The CDR3 DNA reads as TGTGCCAGTAGTATGCCCGGGACAGATGAAGCTTTCTTT.

CDR3 loop: CASSPVGRKTEAFF. In nucleotides, the CDR3 is TGCGCCAGCAGCCCGGTGGGGCGTAAGACTGAAGCTTTCTTT. The rearrangement uses TRBV5-1 and TRBJ1-1; D is possibly TRBD1 (5 bases). Trimming removed 4 bases from V and 5 bases from J, with 15 bases in between. Germline V gives CDR1 SGHRS, CDR2 YFSETQ. The CDR3 loop spans 14 amino acids.

J is TRBJ1-6 and V is TRBV27; D gene uncertain. The germline gives CDR1 MNHEY, CDR2 SMNVEV (reference sequence). The CDR3 is 16 amino acids. V lost 8 bases and J 4 bases, leaving 18 bases between the germline ends. The CDR3 protein is CASGDPRRGYNSPLHF. The DNA for the CDR3 is TGTGCCAGCGGCGACCCCCGCCGGGGATATAATTCACCCCTCCACTTT.

The V gene is TRBV7-9, the J gene TRBJ1-6, with D unresolved. V was shortened by 2 bases and J by 10 bases, with 9 bases between the two germline ends. The germline V gene encodes CDR1 SEHNR and CDR2 FQNEAQ (reference sequence). The CDR3 is 13 amino acids. The CDR3 DNA reads TGTGCCAGCAGCTTAAGTAATGGCTCACCCCTCCACTTT. It yields the protein CASSLSNGSPLHF.

The chain joins TRBV11-3 to TRBJ2-7; 10 bases align to TRBD1. Germline CDR1 reads SGHNT; CDR2 reads YENEEA. The CDR3 runs to 15 residues. Trimming removed 2 bases from V and 8 bases from J; junction bases left unmatched: 9. CDR3 bases: TGTGCCAGCAGCTTAACCGGGACAGGGGAAAGCAAGCAGTACTTC. Encoded protein: CASSLTGTGESKQYF.

This clone was seen only once. The gene calls are TRBV6-5 and TRBJ1-3; D may be TRBD1 (6 bases). CDR3 length equals 12 residues. Germline CDR1 MNHEY, CDR2 SVGAGI. Trimming took off 8 bases at V and 7 bases at J, with 12 bases between the two ends. The CDR3 reads CASGSQGNTIYF. Written as DNA, the CDR3 is TGTGCCAGCGGCTCCCAGGGGAACACCATATATTTT.

The V and J genes are TRBV3-1 (or the pseudogene TRBV3-2) and TRBJ2-7; no firm D call. V lost 4 bases and J 1 base, leaving 8 bases between the germline ends. CDR1 LGHDT and CDR2 YNNKEL come from the germline V gene (reference sequence). The CDR3 is 13 amino acids. The CDR3 nucleotides read TGTGCCAGCAGCCGCGGTCCGTCCTACGAGCAGTACTTC. It codes for CASSRGPSYEQYF.

The rearrangement joins TRBV5-1 to TRBJ1-2; no clear D gene. The CDR3 consists of 15 residues. Germline values: CDR1 SGHRS, CDR2 YFSETQ. V lost 6 bases to trimming and J lost 5 bases, with 20 bases between them. CDR3 sequence: CASMPSGSGGYGYTF. The CDR3 DNA is TGCGCCAGCATGCCCTCGGGCAGCGGTGGTTATGGCTACACCTTC. The full variable domain, its missing parts supplied by reference TRBV5-1 and TRBJ1-2, is KAGVTQTPRYLIKTRGQQVTLSCSPISGHRSVSWYQQTPGQGLQFLFEYFSETQRNKGNFPGRFSGRQFSNSRSEMNVSTLELGDSALYLCASMPSGSGGYGYTFGSGTRLTVV.

V and J are TRBV24-1 and TRBJ2-1, with 16 bases matching TRBD2. The germline CDR1 and CDR2 sequences are KGHDR and SFDVKD. Trimming took 0 bases from V and 9 from J; bases not matched to a gene: 1. The length of the CDR3 is 16 residues. The CDR3 reads CATSDLGTSGRGEQFF. The DNA for the CDR3 is TGTGCCACCAGTGATTTGGGGACTAGCGGGAGGGGTGAGCAGTTCTTC.

The chain links TRBV28 to TRBJ2-5, with TRBD2 identical over 8 bases. Germline V CDR1 and CDR2: MDHEN, SYDVKM. This CDR3 has 13 residues. V shed 6 bases and J 4 bases; nucleotides not matched to a gene: 4. CDR3 DNA: TGTGCCAGCAGGGCTAGCGGGCGAGAGACCCAGTACTTC. This sequence encodes CASRASGRETQYF.

The V call is TRBV9, the J call TRBJ2-2, with 9 bases aligning to TRBD2. This CDR3 spans 19 amino acids. With 0 bases clipped from V and 8 bases from J, the junction kept 17 bases outside the gene matches. CDR1 is SGDLS, CDR2 YYNGEE, per germline. The CDR3 DNA is TGTGCCAGCAGCGTAGGGGTTAGCGGGGGACGATGGGCGTCTGGGGAGCTGTTTTTT. As protein: CASSVGVSGGRWASGELFF.

The chain couples TRBV2 to TRBJ2-1; 7 bases align to TRBD2. The CDR3 has 16 residues. The V segment lost 7 bases and the J segment 8 bases; nucleotides outside the gene matches: 17. CDR1 and CDR2 (germline): SNHLY, FYNNEI. CDR3 DNA: TGTGCCAGCACCAAACTAGCGCCGAAAGGTGGCGATGAGCAGTTCTTC. It translates to CASTKLAPKGGDEQFF.

The chain links TRBV19 to TRBJ2-6, with a possible D match to TRBD2 (6 bases). The CDR3 runs to 17 residues. The germline gives CDR1 LNHDA, CDR2 SQIVND (reference sequence). The V and J ends lost 5 bases and 0 bases respectively, with 14 bases between them. CDR3 nucleotides: TGTGCCAGTAGTCGATACGGGGGAAGCTCTGGGGCCAACGTCCTGACTTTC. As protein: CASSRYGGSSGANVLTF.

The CDR3 bases are TGTGCCAGCAGCCTAACGAACACCGGGGAGCTGTTTTTT. Its translation: CASSLTNTGELFF. The chain couples TRBV7-9 to TRBJ2-2; D gene uncertain. The V gene's germline CDR1 is SEHNR and CDR2 FQNEAQ (reference sequence). The CDR3 runs to 13 residues. V was pared by 5 bases and J by 0 bases, with 4 bases between.

This sequence joins TRBV21-1 and TRBJ1-5. TRBV21-1 is assigned pseudogene status. This CDR3 comprises 15 residues. The CDR3, as DNA: TGTGCCAGCAGCAAAACGATGAGGGATGATCAGCCCCAGCATTTT. The encoded protein is CASSKTMRDDQPQHF.

This chain uses TRBV6-1 with TRBJ2-7; 7 nucleotides match TRBD1. The CDR3 consists of 14 residues. The V and J ends lost 1 base and 3 bases, in that order; junction bases with no gene match: 3. The germline V gene encodes CDR1 MNHNS and CDR2 SASEGT. The CDR3 region is CASSEGSGGYEQYF. Written as DNA, the CDR3 is TGTGCCAGCAGTGAAGGTTCAGGGGGCTACGAGCAGTACTTC.

The chain links TRBV5-1 to TRBJ2-1; 7 bases are a match to TRBD2. The V and J ends lost 7 bases and 2 bases, in that order; junction bases with no gene match: 3. The CDR3 runs 13 residues. Per the germline V gene, CDR1 is SGHRS and CDR2 is YFSETQ. CDR3 residues: CASGGGTYNEQFF. Written as DNA, the CDR3 is TGCGCCAGCGGGGGAGGGACCTACAATGAGCAGTTCTTC.

The J gene is TRBJ2-2, the V gene TRBV6-5, with D possibly being TRBD2 (6 bases). The CDR3 is made up of 16 amino acids. Germline V gene data show CDR1 as MNHEY and CDR2 as SVGAGI. V was trimmed by 0 bases and J by 2 bases, leaving 10 bases between them. In DNA form, the CDR3 reads TGTGCCAGCAGTTACTCTATCGGGAGAAACACCGGGGAGCTGTTTTTT. It codes for CASSYSIGRNTGELFF.

The rearrangement uses TRBV7-2 and TRBJ2-7, with TRBD1 matching over 7 bases. The CDR3 is 15 residues long. The germline V gene has CDR1 SGHTA and CDR2 FQGNSA. V lost 2 bases to trimming and J lost 2 bases; unmatched junction nucleotides: 6. The CDR3 coding sequence is TGTGCCAGCAGCTTACATGGGACAGCAACCTACGAGCAGTACTTC. Translated: CASSLHGTATYEQYF. Full variable domain (rest looked up from reference TRBV7-2 and TRBJ2-7): GAGVSQSPSNKVTEKGKDVELRCDPISGHTALYWYRQSLGQGLEFLIYFQGNSAPDKSGLPSDRFSAERTGGSVSTLTIQRTQQEDSAVYLCASSLHGTATYEQYFGPGTRLTVT.